The 21 T cell receptor beta chains below all came from one sample that was sequenced in a study of blood T cell repertoires in COVID-19. The protocol was immunoSEQ multiplex PCR, while the TCRdb copy is restricted to in-frame clones and leaves out a portion. Among approximately 300,000 clones, about 89% were seen once, and the ten largest hold around 6.6%. The sample consisted of peripheral blood. The receptor set was obtained from a man aged 18 to 30 who had recovered from COVID-19.

The genes are TRBV12-3 or TRBV12-4 and TRBJ1-1; D is ambiguous. V was shortened by 2 bases and J by 3 bases, with 7 bases between the two germline ends. This CDR3 has 13 residues. The CDR3 loop is CASSLWQYTEAFF. Here the CDR3 DNA reads TGTGCCAGCAGTTTATGGCAGTACACTGAAGCTTTCTTT.

This clone was counted a few times. The J gene is TRBJ1-2, the V gene TRBV7-9, with D perhaps TRBD1 (5 bases). V lost 5 bases and J lost 3, with 7 bases in between. Per germline, CDR1 SEHNR and CDR2 FQNEAQ (reference sequence). This CDR3 contains 12 residues. CDR3 sequence reads: CASSAGDYGYTF. CDR3 DNA: TGTGCCAGCAGCGCGGGGGACTATGGCTACACCTTC.

V gene TRBV19 combines with J gene TRBJ1-2, with D tentatively TRBD1 (6 bases). The CDR3 has 13 amino acids. Germline values: CDR1 LNHDA, CDR2 SQIVND (reference sequence). V was pared by 3 bases and J by 3 bases, with 8 bases between. The CDR3 reads CASSMGAYYGYTF. CDR3 nucleotide sequence: TGTGCCAGTAGTATGGGGGCTTACTATGGCTACACCTTC.

This rearrangement joins TRBV5-6 to TRBJ1-1; D possibly corresponds to TRBD1 (6 bases). This CDR3 comprises 16 residues. Trimming left V 0 bases short and J 4 bases short, with 16 bases between. Germline V lookup: CDR1 SGHDT, CDR2 YYEEEE. As DNA, the CDR3 is TGTGCCAGCAGCTTGGCGGCTGGGGGGGGCCTCACTGAAGCTTTCTTT. This codes for CASSLAAGGGLTEAFF. Variable domain in full (rest from reference TRBV5-6 and TRBJ1-1): DAGVTQSPTHLIKTRGQQVTLRCSPKSGHDTVSWYQQALGQGPQFIFQYYEEEERQRGNFPDRFSGHQFPNYSSELNVNALLLGDSALYLCASSLAAGGGLTEAFFGQGTRLTVV.

The chain combines TRBV27 with TRBJ1-2; D is perhaps TRBD1 (6 bases). The germline V gene encodes CDR1 MNHEY and CDR2 SMNVEV (reference sequence). The CDR3 length is 14 residues. Trimming cost V 3 bases and J 4 bases, with 12 bases left between them. CDR3 DNA: TGTGCCAGCAGTTTCTCCGGACAGTCCTATGGCTACACCTTC. Translation gives CASSFSGQSYGYTF.

The CDR3 DNA sequence: TGTGCCACCAGCAGAGATAGGACAGCACTTAGCAATCAGCCCCAGCATTTT. Its protein product is CATSRDRTALSNQPQHF. The genes are TRBV15 and TRBJ1-5, with D possibly being TRBD1 (6 bases). The CDR3 runs to 17 residues. From germline, CDR1 is LNHNV and CDR2 YYDKDF (reference sequence). V was shortened by 0 bases and J by 0 bases, with 12 bases between the two germline ends.

J is TRBJ1-1 and V is TRBV19; a weak D match, TRBD1 (6 bases). The germline gives CDR1 LNHDA, CDR2 SQIVND (reference sequence). Trimming pared 2 bases from V and 11 bases from J, leaving 15 bases between. There are 13 residues in the CDR3. The CDR3: CASSIRGGLGAFF. Here the CDR3 DNA reads TGTGCCAGTAGTATACGGGGGGGCCTAGGGGCTTTCTTT.

The V gene is TRBV13, the J gene TRBJ2-2; D perhaps matches TRBD2 (5 bases). The CDR3 extends over 15 amino acids. Germline CDR1 is PRHDT and CDR2 is FYEKMQ (reference sequence). The V and J ends lost 1 base and 2 bases respectively, with 8 bases between them. The CDR3 spells CASSLARGNTGELFF. Here the CDR3 DNA reads TGTGCCAGCAGCTTAGCCCGGGGTAACACCGGGGAGCTGTTTTTT.

The chain is built from TRBV9 and TRBJ2-6; D is unresolved. Germline V gives CDR1 SGDLS, CDR2 YYNGEE. The V end lost 6 bases, the J end lost 0 bases, and 10 bases lay between the germline ends. The CDR3 is 15 amino acids. The CDR3 spells CASTPGDSGANVLTF. DNA of the CDR3: TGTGCCAGCACCCCCGGTGACTCTGGGGCCAACGTCCTGACTTTC.

This chain joins TRBV4-1 and TRBJ1-1, with 7 bases matching TRBD1. There are 15 residues in the CDR3. Losses at the gene ends were 1 base for V and 8 bases for J; bases not matched to a gene: 10. Germline CDR1 is MGHRA and CDR2 is YSYEKL. CDR3 DNA: TGCGCCAGCAGCCAAGGTGACAGGGATCACCCAGAAGCTTTCTTT. Its translation: CASSQGDRDHPEAFF.

The chain joins TRBV25-1 to TRBJ1-2; D may be TRBD1 (5 bases). V dropped 3 bases and J dropped 6 bases, with 14 bases sitting between them. Germline CDR1 and CDR2: MGHDK and SYGVNS. CDR3 length: 14 amino acids. CDR3 DNA sequence: TGTGCCAGCAGTGATTCTAGGGGAGGCGATGGCTACACCTTC. This codes for CASSDSRGGDGYTF.

This chain uses TRBV19 with TRBJ2-7; D is uncertain. With 1 base removed from V and 1 base from J, the gap between germline ends came to 5 bases. CDR3 length: 13 amino acids. Germline values: CDR1 LNHDA, CDR2 SQIVND (reference sequence). This CDR3 is CASSIAPSYEQYF. CDR3 DNA sequence: TGTGCCAGTAGTATAGCCCCGTCCTACGAGCAGTACTTC.

The chain is built from TRBV5-1 and TRBJ2-2; the D gene is possibly TRBD2 (6 bases). The CDR3 is made up of 15 amino acids. The V end lost 2 bases, the J end lost 3 bases, and 11 bases lay between the germline ends. Looked up from germline, CDR1 is SGHRS and CDR2 is YFSETQ. DNA for the CDR3: TGCGCCAGCAGCTTACGGGACTTTTACACCGGGGAGCTGTTTTTT. Its translation: CASSLRDFYTGELFF. Full variable domain (remainder filled in from reference TRBV5-1 and TRBJ2-2): KAGVTQTPRYLIKTRGQQVTLSCSPISGHRSVSWYQQTPGQGLQFLFEYFSETQRNKGNFPGRFSGRQFSNSRSEMNVSTLELGDSALYLCASSLRDFYTGELFFGEGSRLTVL.

This chain links TRBV3-1 (or the pseudogene TRBV3-2) with TRBJ2-1; 15 bases are a match to TRBD2. The V and J ends lost 1 base and 7 bases, in that order; junction bases with no gene match: 5. From germline, CDR1 is LGHDT and CDR2 YNNKEL (reference sequence). The CDR3 runs to 17 residues. DNA of the CDR3: TGTGCCAGCAGCCAAGTAGGGACTAGCGGGAGGAATAATGAGCAGTTCTTC. It specifies CASSQVGTSGRNNEQFF.

V and J are TRBV6-4 and TRBJ1-6; no firm D call. Germline V gene data show CDR1 as MRHNA and CDR2 as SNTAGT. V dropped 4 bases and J dropped 7 bases, with 8 bases sitting between them. CDR3 size: 13 residues. CDR3 nucleotide sequence: TGTGCCAGCAGTGGTAACAGCAATTCACCCCTCCACTTT. This codes for CASSGNSNSPLHF.

The gene calls are TRBV18 and TRBJ1-1, with TRBD1 matching 9 bases. There are 15 residues in the CDR3. Germline trimming cut 2 bases from V and 3 bases from J; bases unmatched to any gene: 4. Germline V gene lookup returns CDR1 KGHSH and CDR2 LQKENI. The CDR3 DNA sequence: TGTGCCAGCTCACCAAACAGGGGGCGGGACACTGAAGCTTTCTTT. As protein: CASSPNRGRDTEAFF.

The chain uses TRBV7-3 and TRBJ1-1; D remains ambiguous. Germline V gene data show CDR1 as SGHTA and CDR2 as FQGTGA. With 1 base removed from V and 3 bases from J, the gap between germline ends came to 6 bases. The CDR3 is made up of 13 amino acids. The CDR3 DNA reads TGTGCCAGCAGCTTAATGGGCGACACTGAAGCTTTCTTT. This gives the protein CASSLMGDTEAFF.

The V gene is TRBV6-2 or TRBV6-3, the J gene TRBJ2-7, with 8 bases aligning to TRBD1. This CDR3 is 15 amino acids long. V was pared by 5 bases and J by 6 bases, with 12 bases of the junction left unmatched. The V gene's germline CDR1 is MNHEY and CDR2 SVGEGT. DNA for the CDR3: TGTGCCAGCAGTCCCATAGGACAGGGAGGAACCGAGCAGTACTTC. It translates to CASSPIGQGGTEQYF.

V usage is TRBV4-1 and J usage is TRBJ2-7; 7 bases agree with TRBD1. The CDR3 contains 15 residues. V trimming: 4 bases; J trimming: 1 base; junction bases outside the gene matches: 7. The germline gives CDR1 MGHRA, CDR2 YSYEKL. Written as DNA, the CDR3 is TGCGCCAGCAGCCGTACAGGGGTCGGATCCTACGAGCAGTACTTC. It codes for CASSRTGVGSYEQYF.

CDR3 in DNA: TGTGCCTGGAGTGCTCAACGGACAGATACGCAGTATTTT. Translated: CAWSAQRTDTQYF. The chain combines TRBV30 with TRBJ2-3; D gene ambiguous. The germline V and J ends were trimmed by 1 base and 3 bases, with 8 bases remaining between them. The CDR3 spans 13 residues. CDR1 GTSNPN and CDR2 SVGIG come from the germline V gene (reference sequence).

The table lists this clone with a few counts. This rearrangement joins TRBV6-1 to TRBJ1-1; no definite D call. The germline V gene has CDR1 MNHNS and CDR2 SASEGT. CDR3 length: 13 residues. Trimming removed 3 bases at V and 3 bases at J, with 8 bases between. CDR3 nucleotides: TGTGCCAGCAGTGATGAGCGGTACACTGAAGCTTTCTTT. As protein: CASSDERYTEAFF.